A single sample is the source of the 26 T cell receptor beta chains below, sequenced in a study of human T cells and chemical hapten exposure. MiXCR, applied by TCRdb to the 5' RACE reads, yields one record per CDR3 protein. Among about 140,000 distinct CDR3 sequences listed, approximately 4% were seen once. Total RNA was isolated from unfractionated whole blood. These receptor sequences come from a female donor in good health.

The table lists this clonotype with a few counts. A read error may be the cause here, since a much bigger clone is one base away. This CDR3 is CASRRSASDTQYF. The CDR3 nucleotides are TGTGCCAGCAGACGTTCTGCCTCAGATACGCAGTATTTT. This sequence joins TRBV11-2 and TRBJ2-3; D remains ambiguous. This CDR3 contains 13 residues. Deletions cut 6 bases from V and 4 bases from J, with 11 bases between. Germline CDR1 reads SGHAT; CDR2 reads FQNNGV.

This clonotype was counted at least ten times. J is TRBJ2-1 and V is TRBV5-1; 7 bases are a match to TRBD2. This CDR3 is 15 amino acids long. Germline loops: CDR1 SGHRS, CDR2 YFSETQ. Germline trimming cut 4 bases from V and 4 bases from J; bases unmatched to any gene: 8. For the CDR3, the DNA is TGCGCCAGCAGCCAAACGGGGGGAACGTACAATGAGCAGTTCTTC. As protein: CASSQTGGTYNEQFF.

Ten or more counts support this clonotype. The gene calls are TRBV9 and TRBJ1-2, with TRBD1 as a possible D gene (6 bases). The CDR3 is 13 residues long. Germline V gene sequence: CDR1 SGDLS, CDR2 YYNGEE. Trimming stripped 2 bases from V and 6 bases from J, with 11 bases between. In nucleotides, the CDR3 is TGTGCCAGCAGCGTCGGGACAAGCGATGGCTACACCTTC. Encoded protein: CASSVGTSDGYTF.

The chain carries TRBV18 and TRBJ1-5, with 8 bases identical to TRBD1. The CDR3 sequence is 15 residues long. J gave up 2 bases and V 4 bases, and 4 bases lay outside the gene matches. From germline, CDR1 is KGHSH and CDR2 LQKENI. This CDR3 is CASSRTGKGNQPQHF. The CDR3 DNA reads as TGTGCCAGCTCACGGACAGGGAAGGGCAATCAGCCCCAGCATTTT. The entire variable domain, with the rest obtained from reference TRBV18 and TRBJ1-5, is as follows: NAGVMQNPRHLVRRRGQEARLRCSPMKGHSHVYWYRQLPEEGLKFMVYLQKENIIDESGMPKERFSAEFPKEGPSILRIQQVVRGDSAAYFCASSRTGKGNQPQHFGDGTRLSIL.

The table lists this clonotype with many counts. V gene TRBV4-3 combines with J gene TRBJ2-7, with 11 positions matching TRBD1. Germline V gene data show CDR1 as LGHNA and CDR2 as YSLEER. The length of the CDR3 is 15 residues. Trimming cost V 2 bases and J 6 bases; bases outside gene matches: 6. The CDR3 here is CASSQTRGTGGEQYF. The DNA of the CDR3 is TGCGCCAGCAGCCAAACGCGAGGGACAGGGGGCGAGCAGTACTTC.

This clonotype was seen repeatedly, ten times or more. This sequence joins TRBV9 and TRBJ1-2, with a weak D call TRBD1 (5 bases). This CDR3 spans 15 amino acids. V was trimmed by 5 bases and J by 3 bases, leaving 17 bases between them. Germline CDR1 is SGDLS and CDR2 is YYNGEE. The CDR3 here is CASSSRGGYYYGYTF. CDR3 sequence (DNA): TGTGCCAGCAGTTCACGGGGGGGGTATTACTATGGCTACACCTTC.

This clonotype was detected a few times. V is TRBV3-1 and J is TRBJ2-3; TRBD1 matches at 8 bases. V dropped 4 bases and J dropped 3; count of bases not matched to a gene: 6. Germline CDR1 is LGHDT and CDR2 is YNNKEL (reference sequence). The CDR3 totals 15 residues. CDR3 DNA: TGTGCCAGCAGCCTCCGGACAGGGTGTACAGATACGCAGTATTTT. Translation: CASSLRTGCTDTQYF.

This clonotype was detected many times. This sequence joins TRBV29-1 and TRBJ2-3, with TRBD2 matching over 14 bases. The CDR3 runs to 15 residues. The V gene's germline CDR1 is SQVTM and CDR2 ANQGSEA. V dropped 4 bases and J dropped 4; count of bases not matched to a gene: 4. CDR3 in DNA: TGCAGCGTTGTGGGGACTAGCGGGGGTCCAGATACGCAGTATTTT. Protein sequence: CSVVGTSGGPDTQYF.

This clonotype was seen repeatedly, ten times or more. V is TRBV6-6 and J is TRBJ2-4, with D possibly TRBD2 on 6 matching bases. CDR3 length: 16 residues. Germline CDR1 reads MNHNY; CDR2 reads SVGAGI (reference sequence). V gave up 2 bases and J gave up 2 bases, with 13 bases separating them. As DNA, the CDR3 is TGTGCCAGCAGTTACGGGACTGCCATATCCAAAAACATTCAGTACTTC. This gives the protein CASSYGTAISKNIQYF.

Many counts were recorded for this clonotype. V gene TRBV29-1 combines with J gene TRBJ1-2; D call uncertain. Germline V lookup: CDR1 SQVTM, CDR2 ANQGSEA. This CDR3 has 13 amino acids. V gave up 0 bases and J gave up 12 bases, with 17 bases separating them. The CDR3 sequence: CSVEDPGLPGDTF. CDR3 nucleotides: TGCAGCGTTGAAGACCCAGGACTCCCAGGAGACACCTTC.

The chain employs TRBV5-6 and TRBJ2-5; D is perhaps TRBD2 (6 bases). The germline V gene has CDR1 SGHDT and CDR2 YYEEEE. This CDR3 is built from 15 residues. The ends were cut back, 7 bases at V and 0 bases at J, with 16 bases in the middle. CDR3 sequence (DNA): TGTGCCAGCTGTTGTGCATGGGGGGACCAAGAGACCCAGTACTTC. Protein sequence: CASCCAWGDQETQYF.

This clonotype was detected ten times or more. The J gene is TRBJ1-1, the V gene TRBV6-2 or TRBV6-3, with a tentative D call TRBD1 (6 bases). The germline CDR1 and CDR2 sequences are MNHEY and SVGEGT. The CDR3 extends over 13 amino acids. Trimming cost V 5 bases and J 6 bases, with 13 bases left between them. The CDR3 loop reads CASSLTGTAEAFF. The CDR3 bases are TGTGCCAGCAGTCTAACAGGGACCGCTGAAGCTTTCTTT.

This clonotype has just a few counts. CDR3 sequence: CASSQLGSSSTQYF. CDR3 sequence (DNA): TGCGCCAGCAGCCAATTAGGGTCTTCGAGTACGCAGTATTTT. The chain combines TRBV5-1 with TRBJ2-3; D remains unclear. Germline V gene data show CDR1 as SGHRS and CDR2 as YFSETQ. The CDR3 has 14 residues. V lost 4 bases and J 8 bases, leaving 17 bases between the germline ends.

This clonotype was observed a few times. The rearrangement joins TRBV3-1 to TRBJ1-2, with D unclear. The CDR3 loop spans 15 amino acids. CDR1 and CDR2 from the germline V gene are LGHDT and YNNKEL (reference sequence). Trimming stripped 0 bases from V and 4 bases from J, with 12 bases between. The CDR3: CASSQDRAPSYGYTF. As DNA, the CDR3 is TGTGCCAGCAGCCAAGACCGGGCACCTTCCTATGGCTACACCTTC.

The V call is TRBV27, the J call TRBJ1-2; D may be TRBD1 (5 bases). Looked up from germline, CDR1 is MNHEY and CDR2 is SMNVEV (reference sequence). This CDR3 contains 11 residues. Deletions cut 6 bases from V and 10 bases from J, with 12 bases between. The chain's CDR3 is CASRQTGTYTF. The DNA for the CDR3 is TGTGCCAGCAGACAAACCGGGACCTACACCTTC.

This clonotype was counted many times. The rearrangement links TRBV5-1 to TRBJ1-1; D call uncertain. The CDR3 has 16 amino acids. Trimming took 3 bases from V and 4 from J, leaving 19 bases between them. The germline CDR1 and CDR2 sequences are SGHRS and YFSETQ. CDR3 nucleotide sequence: TGCGCCAGCAGCTCGAACCCACACAAACGGGCCACTGAAGCTTTCTTT. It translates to CASSSNPHKRATEAFF.

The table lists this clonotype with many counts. CDR3 region: CSVEVAGLHYGYTF. The CDR3 nucleotides read TGCAGCGTTGAAGTTGCAGGGTTGCACTATGGCTACACCTTC. The chain couples TRBV29-1 to TRBJ1-2; D is perhaps TRBD1 (5 bases). Germline assignment: CDR1 SQVTM and CDR2 ANQGSEA. V dropped 1 base and J dropped 3 bases, with 12 bases sitting between them. The CDR3 is 14 amino acids.

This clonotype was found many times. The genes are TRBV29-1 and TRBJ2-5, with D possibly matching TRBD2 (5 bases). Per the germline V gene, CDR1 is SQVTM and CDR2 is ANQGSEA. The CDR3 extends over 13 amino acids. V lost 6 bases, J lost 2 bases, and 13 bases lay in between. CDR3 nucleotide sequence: TGCAGCGTCTCGCCGGGATTACAAGAGACCCAGTACTTC. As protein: CSVSPGLQETQYF.

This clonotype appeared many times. The CDR3 spells CASSPRTQGAGEKLFF. The DNA for the CDR3 is TGTGCCAGCTCACCAAGGACCCAGGGGGCTGGTGAAAAACTGTTTTTT. The chain recombines TRBV18 with TRBJ1-4; 8 nucleotides match TRBD1. CDR1 is KGHSH and CDR2 is LQKENI in the germline V gene. After removal of 2 bases from V and 7 bases from J, the junction contained 9 bases not matched to a gene. The length of the CDR3 is 16 residues. Combining the CDR3 with reference TRBV18 and TRBJ1-4 gives the whole variable domain NAGVMQNPRHLVRRRGQEARLRCSPMKGHSHVYWYRQLPEEGLKFMVYLQKENIIDESGMPKERFSAEFPKEGPSILRIQQVVRGDSAAYFCASSPRTQGAGEKLFFGSGTQLSVL.

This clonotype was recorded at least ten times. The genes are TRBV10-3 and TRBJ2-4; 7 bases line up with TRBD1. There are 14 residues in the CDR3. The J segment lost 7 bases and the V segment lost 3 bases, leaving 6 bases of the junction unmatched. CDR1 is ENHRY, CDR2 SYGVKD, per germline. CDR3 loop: CAISEEQGVNIQYF. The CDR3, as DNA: TGTGCCATCAGTGAAGAGCAGGGGGTCAACATTCAGTACTTC.

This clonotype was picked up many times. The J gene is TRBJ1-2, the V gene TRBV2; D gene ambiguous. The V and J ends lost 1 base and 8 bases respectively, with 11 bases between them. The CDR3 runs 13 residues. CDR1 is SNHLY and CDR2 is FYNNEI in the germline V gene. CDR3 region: CASSEESVMGYTF. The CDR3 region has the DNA TGTGCCAGCAGTGAAGAAAGCGTAATGGGCTACACCTTC.

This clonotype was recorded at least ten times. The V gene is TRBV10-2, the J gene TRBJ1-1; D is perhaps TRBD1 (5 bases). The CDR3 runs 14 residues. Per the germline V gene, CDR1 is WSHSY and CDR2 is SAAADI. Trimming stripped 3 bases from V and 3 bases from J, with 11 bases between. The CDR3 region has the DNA TGCGCCAGCAGTGACATGGAGGGGTACACTGAAGCTTTCTTT. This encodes CASSDMEGYTEAFF.

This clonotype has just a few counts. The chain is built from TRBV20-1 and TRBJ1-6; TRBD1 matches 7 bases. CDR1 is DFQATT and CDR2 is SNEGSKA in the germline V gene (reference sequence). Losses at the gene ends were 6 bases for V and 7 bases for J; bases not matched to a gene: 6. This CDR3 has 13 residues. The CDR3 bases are TGCAGTGCCACCGGGACAGCCAATTCACCCCTCCACTTT. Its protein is CSATGTANSPLHF.

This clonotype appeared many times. CDR3 nucleotide sequence: TGTGCCATCAGTGACGCCCGACTAGCGGCACTCCAAGAGACCCAGTACTTC. Amino acids: CAISDARLAALQETQYF. The chain combines TRBV10-3 with TRBJ2-5; 9 bases are shared with TRBD2. The trim removed 3 bases at V and 1 base at J, leaving 9 bases unmatched. CDR1 is ENHRY, CDR2 SYGVKD, per germline. The CDR3 has 17 amino acids.

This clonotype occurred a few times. The CDR3 is CASSLTGAANGPNYKNQPQHF. In nucleotides, the CDR3 is TGTGCCAGCAGTTTGACAGGGGCTGCGAACGGGCCAAATTATAAGAATCAGCCCCAGCATTTT. This chain links TRBV12-3 or TRBV12-4 with TRBJ1-5, with 8 bases fitting TRBD1. After removal of 3 bases from V and 4 bases from J, the junction contained 23 bases not matched to a gene. This CDR3 region has 21 residues.

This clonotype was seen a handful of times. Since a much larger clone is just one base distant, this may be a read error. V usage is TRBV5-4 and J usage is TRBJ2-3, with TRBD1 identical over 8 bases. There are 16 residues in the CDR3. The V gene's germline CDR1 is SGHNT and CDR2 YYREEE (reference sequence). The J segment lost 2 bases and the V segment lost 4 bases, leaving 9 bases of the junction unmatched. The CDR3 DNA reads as TGTGCCAGCAGCATAGGACAGGGCCGCTCCACAGATACGCAGTATTTT. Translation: CASSIGQGRSTDTQYF.